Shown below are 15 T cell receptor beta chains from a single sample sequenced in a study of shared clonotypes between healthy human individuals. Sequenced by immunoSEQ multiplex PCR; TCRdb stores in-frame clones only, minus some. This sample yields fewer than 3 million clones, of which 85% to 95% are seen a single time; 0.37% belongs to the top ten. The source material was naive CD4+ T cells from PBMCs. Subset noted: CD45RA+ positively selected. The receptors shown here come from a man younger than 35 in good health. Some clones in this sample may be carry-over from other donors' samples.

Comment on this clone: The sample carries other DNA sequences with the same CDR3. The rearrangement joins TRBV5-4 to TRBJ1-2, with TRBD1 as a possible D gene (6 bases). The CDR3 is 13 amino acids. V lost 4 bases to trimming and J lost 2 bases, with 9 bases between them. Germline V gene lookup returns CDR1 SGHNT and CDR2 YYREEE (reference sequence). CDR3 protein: CASSPDRNYGYTF. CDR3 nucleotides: TGTGCCAGCAGCCCGGACAGAAACTATGGCTACACCTTC. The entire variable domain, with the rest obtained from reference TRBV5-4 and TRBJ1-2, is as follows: ETGVTQSPTHLIKTRGQQVTLRCSSQSGHNTVSWYQQALGQGPQFIFQYYREEENGRGNFPPRFSGLQFPNYSSELNVNALELDDSALYLCASSPDRNYGYTFGSGTRLTVV.

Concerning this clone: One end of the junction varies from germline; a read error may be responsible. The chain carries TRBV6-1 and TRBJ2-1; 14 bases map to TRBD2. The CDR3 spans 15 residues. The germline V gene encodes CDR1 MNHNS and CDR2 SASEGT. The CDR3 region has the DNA TGTGCCAGCAGTGAAGGACTAGCGGGAGGGCAGAGCAAGGTCTTC. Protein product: CASSEGLAGGQSKVF.

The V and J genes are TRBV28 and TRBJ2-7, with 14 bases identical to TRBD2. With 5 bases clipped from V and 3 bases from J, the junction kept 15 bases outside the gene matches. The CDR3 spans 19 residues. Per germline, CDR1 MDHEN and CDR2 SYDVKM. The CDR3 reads CASSAYGGLAGEGIYEQYF. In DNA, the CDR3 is TGTGCCAGCAGTGCCTACGGGGGACTAGCGGGAGAGGGTATCTACGAGCAGTACTTC.

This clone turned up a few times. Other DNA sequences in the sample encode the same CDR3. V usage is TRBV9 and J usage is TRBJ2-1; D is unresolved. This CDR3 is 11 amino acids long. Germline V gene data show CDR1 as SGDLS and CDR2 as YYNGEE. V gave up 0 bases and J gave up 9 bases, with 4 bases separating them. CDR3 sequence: CASSVAGEQFF. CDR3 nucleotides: TGTGCCAGCAGCGTAGCGGGTGAGCAGTTCTTC.

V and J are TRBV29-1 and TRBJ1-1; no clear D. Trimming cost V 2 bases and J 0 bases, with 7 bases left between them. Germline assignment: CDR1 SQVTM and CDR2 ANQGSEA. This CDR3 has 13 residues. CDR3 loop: CSVEMTLNTEAFF. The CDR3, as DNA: TGCAGCGTTGAAATGACACTGAACACTGAAGCTTTCTTT.

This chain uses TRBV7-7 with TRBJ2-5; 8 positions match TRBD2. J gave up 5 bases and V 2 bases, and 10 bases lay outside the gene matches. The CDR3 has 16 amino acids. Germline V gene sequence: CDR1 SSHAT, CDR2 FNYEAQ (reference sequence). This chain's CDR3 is CASSLTPSGSGETQYF. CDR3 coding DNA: TGTGCCAGCAGCTTAACCCCCAGCGGGAGTGGGGAGACCCAGTACTTC.

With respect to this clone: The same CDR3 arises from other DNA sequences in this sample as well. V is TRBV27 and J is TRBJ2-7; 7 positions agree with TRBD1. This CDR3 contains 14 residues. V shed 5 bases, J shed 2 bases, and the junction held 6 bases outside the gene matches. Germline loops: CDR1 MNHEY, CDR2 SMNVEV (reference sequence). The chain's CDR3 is CASSPRQGPYEQYF. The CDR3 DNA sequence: TGTGCCAGCAGTCCCCGACAGGGACCCTACGAGCAGTACTTC.

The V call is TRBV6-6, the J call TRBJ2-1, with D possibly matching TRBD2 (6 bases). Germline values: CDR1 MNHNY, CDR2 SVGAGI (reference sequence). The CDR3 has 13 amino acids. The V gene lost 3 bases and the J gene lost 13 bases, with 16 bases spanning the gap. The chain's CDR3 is CASSYPLRELQFF. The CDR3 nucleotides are TGTGCCAGCAGTTATCCCCTACGGGAGCTTCAGTTCTTC.

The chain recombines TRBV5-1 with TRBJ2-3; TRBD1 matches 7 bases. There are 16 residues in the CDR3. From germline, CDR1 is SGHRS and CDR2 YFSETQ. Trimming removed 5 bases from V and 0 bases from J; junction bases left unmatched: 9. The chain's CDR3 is CASRDSGGFSTDTQYF. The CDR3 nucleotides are TGCGCCAGCAGAGATTCAGGGGGTTTCAGCACAGATACGCAGTATTTT.

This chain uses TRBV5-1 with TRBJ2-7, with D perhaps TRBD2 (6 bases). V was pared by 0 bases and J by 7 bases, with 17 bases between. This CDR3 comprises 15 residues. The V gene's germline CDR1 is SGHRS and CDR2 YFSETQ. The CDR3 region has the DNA TGCGCCAGCAGCTTGGCCCTCGGGACTCCGGGTGAGCAGTACTTC. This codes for CASSLALGTPGEQYF. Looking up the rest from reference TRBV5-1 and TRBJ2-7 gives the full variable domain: KAGVTQTPRYLIKTRGQQVTLSCSPISGHRSVSWYQQTPGQGLQFLFEYFSETQRNKGNFPGRFSGRQFSNSRSEMNVSTLELGDSALYLCASSLALGTPGEQYFGPGTRLTVT.

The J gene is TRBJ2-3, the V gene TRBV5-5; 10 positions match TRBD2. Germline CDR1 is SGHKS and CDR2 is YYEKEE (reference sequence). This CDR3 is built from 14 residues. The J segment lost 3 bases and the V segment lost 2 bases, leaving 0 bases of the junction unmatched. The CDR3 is CASSLAGGTDTQYF. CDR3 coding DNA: TGTGCCAGCAGCTTAGCGGGAGGGACAGATACGCAGTATTTT.

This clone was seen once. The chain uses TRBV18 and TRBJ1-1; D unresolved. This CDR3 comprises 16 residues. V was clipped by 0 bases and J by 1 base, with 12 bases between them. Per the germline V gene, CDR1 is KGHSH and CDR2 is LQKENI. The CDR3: CASSPPAVRANTEAFF. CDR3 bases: TGTGCCAGCTCACCACCCGCGGTGCGGGCGAACACTGAAGCTTTCTTT.

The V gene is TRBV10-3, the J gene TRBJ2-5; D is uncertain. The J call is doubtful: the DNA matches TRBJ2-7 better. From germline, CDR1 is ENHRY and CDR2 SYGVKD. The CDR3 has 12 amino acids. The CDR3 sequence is CAISERAYEQYF. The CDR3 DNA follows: TGTGCCATCAGTGAGCGAGCCTACGAGCAGTACTTC.

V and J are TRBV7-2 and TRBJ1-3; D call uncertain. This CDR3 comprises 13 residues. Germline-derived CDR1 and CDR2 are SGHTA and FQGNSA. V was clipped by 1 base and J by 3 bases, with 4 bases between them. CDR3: CASSLGLGNTIYF. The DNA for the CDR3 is TGTGCCAGCAGCTTAGGACTTGGAAACACCATATATTTT.

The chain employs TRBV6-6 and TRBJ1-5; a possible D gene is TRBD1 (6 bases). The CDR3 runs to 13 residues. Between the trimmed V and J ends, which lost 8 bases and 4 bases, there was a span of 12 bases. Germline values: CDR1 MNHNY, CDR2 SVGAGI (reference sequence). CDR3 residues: CASRQQGNQPQHF. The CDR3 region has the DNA TGTGCCAGCCGCCAACAGGGAAATCAGCCCCAGCATTTT.